Below, one T cell receptor beta chain is given with its context. Its specificity is unknown. This specimen comes from a study of CD8+CD57+ T cells in acquired aplastic anemia. Genomic DNA constituted the template upon which TCR beta VDJ and CDR3 profiling was performed. TCRdb used MiXCR to reprocess the reads, holding one entry per CDR3 protein. Found here are roughly 200,000 distinct CDR3 sequences, roughly 65% of them singletons; the top ten hold under 45%. Patients picked for sequencing had shown CD8+CD57+ cell expansion detected by flow cytometry. Study findings and constraints: In common between the patients and the controls were around 30 CD8+ CDR3 sequences.

This TCR was sampled from a human donor with aplastic anemia. Sequencing was carried out using sorted CD4+, CD8+, or CD8+CD57+ T cells (not recorded which) from PBMCs.

CDR3 sequence: CSAQGLWEDEQFF. For the CDR3, the DNA is TGCAGTGCTCAGGGACTATGGGAGGATGAGCAGTTCTTC. V usage is TRBV20-1 and J usage is TRBJ2-1, with 7 positions matching TRBD2. CDR1 and CDR2 (germline): DFQATT, SNEGSKA (reference sequence). This CDR3 is 13 amino acids long. V lost 5 bases, J lost 8 bases, and 9 bases stayed unmatched.